The clone carrying this T cell receptor beta chain was observed a few times. Its antigen is unknown. V gave up 5 bases and J gave up 2 bases; unmatched junction bases: 3. This CDR3 is built from 15 residues. CDR1 is LGHDT and CDR2 is YNNKEL in the germline V gene (reference sequence). This record comes from a study of T-cell memory formation after mild COVID-19. Points from the study as a whole: Contracting CD4+ clones were located mainly in CM and EM, and CD8+ clones in EMRA. That cross-reactive memory joined was suggested by some responding clones appearing in pre-infection memory.

TCRdb independently ran MiXCR on the 5' RACE reads; one entry per CDR3 protein. Among some 260,000 distinct CDR3 sequences listed, 16% were seen once. Material: PBMCs or a T cell subset sorted from them (not recorded which). The J gene is TRBJ2-6, the V gene TRBV3-1, with 7 bases identical to TRBD1. This clonotype originated in a man aged 18 to 30 who had mild COVID-19 (a few samples of this study predate the infection). Cell type and time point are not known. The CDR3 DNA reads as TGTGCCAGCAGCTACCAGGGGGCTGGGGCCAACGTCCTGACTTTC. The encoded protein is CASSYQGAGANVLTF.